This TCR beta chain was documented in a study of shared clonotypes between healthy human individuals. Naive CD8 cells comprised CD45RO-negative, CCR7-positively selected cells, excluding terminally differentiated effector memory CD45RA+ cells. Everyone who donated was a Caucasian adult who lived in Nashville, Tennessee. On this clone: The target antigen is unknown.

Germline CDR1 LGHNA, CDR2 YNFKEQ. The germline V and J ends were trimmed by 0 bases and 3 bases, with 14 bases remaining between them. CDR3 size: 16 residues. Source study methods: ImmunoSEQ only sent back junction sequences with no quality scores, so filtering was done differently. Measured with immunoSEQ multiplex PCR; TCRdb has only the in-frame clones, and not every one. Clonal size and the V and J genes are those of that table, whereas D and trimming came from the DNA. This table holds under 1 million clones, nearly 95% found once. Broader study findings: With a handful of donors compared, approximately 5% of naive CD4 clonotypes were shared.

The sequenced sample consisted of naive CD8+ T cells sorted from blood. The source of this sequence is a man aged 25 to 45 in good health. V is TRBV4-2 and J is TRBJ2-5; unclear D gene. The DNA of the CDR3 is TGTGCCAGCAGCCAAGAAAATTGGGCCGGAGAAGAGACCCAGTACTTC. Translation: CASSQENWAGEETQYF.